This TCR beta chain was documented in a study of T-cell reconstitution after alpha-beta-depleted transplantation in children listed by TCRdb under 2016. At the level of the whole study: Using TCR repertoire profiling, the study followed T-cell immune reconstitution in a quantitative way in children after TCRalphabeta/CD19-depleted allogeneic hematopoietic cell transplantation.

Overall study outcomes, separate from this receptor: Apparently early alphabetaT-cell count recovery about two months after transplant reportedly relied on only several hundred rapidly expanded clones derived from non-depleted graft cells. The frequencies of hyperexpanded clones fell over the following months, and after one year, T-cell counts and TCRbeta diversity were mostly attributed to newly produced T cells. The high TCRbeta diversity at day 60 in some patients was ascribed to recipient T cells and intrathymic progenitors that had survived conditioning.

Including the terminal cysteine and phenylalanine, the CDR3 comprises 14 residues. Only CDR3 DNA is held: 42 bases, read in frame from base 1. CDR1 is given as DFQATT and CDR2 as SNEGSKA, both from the germline V gene (reference sequence). The V and J ends are trimmed by 5 bases and 1 base, leaving 14 bases between them. Library creation used PCR. Reads for this sample came from an Illumina HiSeq 2500. To normalize quantification of the TCRbeta repertoire, the TCR libraries were built with molecular barcoding that relied on unique molecular identifiers. The raw public data were reprocessed by TCRdb itself: fastp quality trimming at Q25, MiXCR clonotype calling, in-frame beta chains only. Every entry covers one CDR3 protein and lists the most common genes and DNA from its rows. Recorded for this sample are roughly 52,000 distinct CDR3 sequences; 5.8% of them occurred a single time. Clones ranked in the top ten supply over 30% of the sample.

Interpreted using the paper, the time point label stands for: day 60 (about 2 months) after transplantation. Read against the paper, the sample's treatment or condition label means: allogeneic hematopoietic cell transplantation with graft depleted of TCRalphabeta T cells and CD19 B cells. Transplant recipients were children who received TCRalphabeta/CD19-depleted allogeneic hematopoietic cell grafts. About this clonotype: The target of this receptor is not known. No clone much larger than this one lies a single base away; base qualities are absent.

The rearrangement joined TRBV20-1 to TRBJ2-5; the D region is possibly TRBD1 or TRBD2, each matching across 7 bases. The TCR originated in a female patient aged 2-15 years who had a stem cell transplant for aplastic anemia, so the T cells may come from the graft donor. Sample: PBMCs, mostly from graft donor cells, taken 60 days after TCRalphabeta/CD19-depleted stem cell transplant. The DNA sequence is TGCAGTGCTGCAGGGGGGGACGCCCAAGAGACCCAGTACTTC. It translates to CSAAGGDAQETQYF.